A selection of T cell receptor beta chains follows, all from one sample in a study of cytomegalovirus exposure and HLA in healthy donors. This table comes from immunoSEQ multiplex PCR, and its TCRdb copy is limited to in-frame clones, with some not included. The sample contains over 120,000 clones, 65% to 80% of which appear only once. Sequenced material: PBMCs. The receptor set was obtained from a male donor in good health and CMV-seronegative. Both conserved end residues are part of each CDR3. The D gene is left open where the match is weak. Clone size appears in some rows only: once, few, many, or a class for an expanded clone.

TRBV10-3,-,-,TRBJ2-7,CAISEALQGTEQYF,TGTGCCATCAGTGAGGCACTACAGGGTACCGAGCAGTACTTC
TRBV7-6,-,-,TRBJ1-2,CASSLAESNYGYTF,TGTGCCAGCAGCTTAGCTGAGTCCAACTATGGCTACACCTTC
TRBV7-9,few,-,TRBJ1-4,CASSLAPQGSEKLFF,TGTGCCAGCAGCTTAGCCCCGCAGGGGAGTGAAAAACTGTTTTTT
TRBV5-8,-,-,TRBJ1-3,CASSLAPQGYSGNTIYF,TGTGCCAGCAGCTTGGCCCCACAGGGCTACTCTGGAAACACCATATATTTT
TRBV7-2,once,TRBD2,TRBJ2-3,CASSLTTSGVVDTQYF,TGTGCCAGCAGCTTAACGACCAGCGGGGTTGTGGATACGCAGTATTTT
TRBV10-3,-,TRBD1,TRBJ2-1,CAISSDRGLNEQFF,TGTGCCATCAGTTCGGACAGGGGGCTGAATGAGCAGTTCTTC
TRBV19,-,TRBD1,TRBJ1-1,CASSITGGYVNTEAFF,TGTGCCAGTAGTATTACAGGGGGCTATGTGAACACTGAAGCTTTCTTT
TRBV11-2,-,TRBD1,TRBJ2-1,CASSPRGQGPNEQFF,TGTGCCAGCAGCCCCCGCGGACAGGGACCCAATGAGCAGTTCTTC
TRBV5-1,-,-,TRBJ2-1,CASSSSGAHAEQFF,TGCGCCAGCAGCTCCTCAGGGGCGCATGCTGAGCAGTTCTTC
TRBV15,-,TRBD1,TRBJ2-3,CATSGTDRATSTDTQYF,TGTGCCACCAGCGGGACAGACAGGGCCACTAGCACAGATACGCAGTATTTT
TRBV30,-,-,TRBJ2-3,CAGTVSTDTQYF,TGTGCCGGAACAGTTAGCACAGATACGCAGTATTTT
TRBV6-1,-,-,TRBJ1-3,CASSERAGGAGNTIYF,TGTGCCAGCAGTGAAAGGGCTGGAGGGGCTGGAAACACCATATATTTT
TRBV28,-,TRBD1,TRBJ2-2,CASSLIQTGGGVGGELFF,TGTGCCAGCAGTCTCATCCAGACAGGGGGCGGTGTCGGCGGGGAGCTGTTTTTT
TRBV19,-,TRBD2,TRBJ2-3,CASSYPPAGTSVIDTQYF,TGTGCCAGTAGTTACCCTCCCGCCGGGACTAGCGTTATAGATACGCAGTATTTT